Detailed here is one TCR beta chain. It was with a sample-barcoded 5' primer and a J-beta primer mix that a second PCR of roughly 7 to 11 cycles was run. Each CDR3 protein gets one entry after TCRdb re-called the 5' RACE reads with MiXCR. The sample includes 780,000 or so distinct CDR3 sequences, around half seen only once; the top ten take about two fifths. Each sample had at least 7 million PBMCs isolated. These data originate in a study of blood T cells in healthy people across ages. This CDR3 contains 13 residues. The V segment lost 6 bases and the J segment 11 bases; nucleotides outside the gene matches: 9. From germline, CDR1 is SQVTM and CDR2 ANQGSEA.

This clonotype was sampled from an older man in good health. Sequencing used blood. The V call is TRBV29-1, the J call TRBJ2-5, with 13 nucleotides matching TRBD2. CDR3 nucleotides: TGCAGCGTCGGACTAGCGGGAGTCGGAGAGCAGTACTTC. Translated, it gives CSVGLAGVGEQYF.